Each of the 13 T cell receptor beta chains below was sequenced from the same sample in a study of T cell responses to AZD1222 COVID-19 vaccine. The table came from immunoSEQ multiplex PCR; TCRdb's copy has only in-frame clones and leaves some out. This sample has 110,000 or so clones; 80% to 90% occur once, and the top ten carry around 7.1%. The starting material was peripheral blood, obtained 28 days after the second AZD1222 dose. The receptors originated from an adult who received the AZD1222 COVID-19 vaccine.

Ten or more counts support this clone. This chain joins TRBV5-6 and TRBJ1-3; the match to TRBD1 covers 10 bases. There are 16 residues in the CDR3. CDR1 is SGHDT and CDR2 is YYEEEE in the germline V gene. With V trimmed by 2 bases and J by 8 bases, 10 bases remained unmatched. The CDR3 region is CASSFCGTGVRDTIYF. DNA of the CDR3: TGTGCCAGCAGCTTTTGTGGGACAGGGGTTCGGGACACCATATATTTT.

The chain is built from TRBV28 and TRBJ1-5; no clear D gene. Trimming took off 3 bases at V and 2 bases at J, with 11 bases between the two ends. Germline V CDR1 and CDR2: MDHEN, SYDVKM. This CDR3 comprises 15 residues. CDR3 loop: CASSLYVWGNQPQHF. As DNA, the CDR3 is TGTGCCAGCAGTTTGTATGTATGGGGCAATCAGCCCCAGCATTTT.

This clone was recorded once. The same CDR3 can be traced to other DNA sequences in this sample. The chain is built from TRBV3-1 (or the pseudogene TRBV3-2) and TRBJ2-3, with D perhaps matching TRBD1 or TRBD2 (5 bases each). The V gene lost 1 base and the J gene lost 4 bases, with 12 bases spanning the gap. The germline gives CDR1 LGHDT, CDR2 YNNKEL (reference sequence). The CDR3 runs 15 residues. CDR3 bases: TGTGCCAGCAGCCAAGTGGGTGGGGGAGCAGATACGCAGTATTTT. Translated, it gives CASSQVGGGADTQYF.

This clone was found a few times. The chain is built from TRBV2 and TRBJ1-5; D perhaps matches TRBD1 (5 bases). Germline assignment: CDR1 SNHLY and CDR2 FYNNEI. CDR3 length: 14 amino acids. Trimming left V 1 base short and J 9 bases short, with 13 bases between. This chain's CDR3 is CASSEGWGGGPQHF. CDR3 bases: TGTGCCAGCAGTGAAGGGTGGGGCGGGGGGCCCCAGCATTTT. Full variable domain (missing parts from reference TRBV2 and TRBJ1-5): EPEVTQTPSHQVTQMGQEVILRCVPISNHLYFYWYRQILGQKVEFLVSFYNNEISEKSEIFDDQFSVERPDGSNFTLKIRSTKLEDSAMYFCASSEGWGGGPQHFGDGTRLSIL.

The chain combines TRBV30 with TRBJ1-1, with D perhaps TRBD1 (6 bases). V shed 7 bases and J shed 5 bases, with 20 bases lying between them. Germline V gene lookup returns CDR1 GTSNPN and CDR2 SVGIG (reference sequence). This CDR3 region has 14 residues. The DNA of the CDR3 is TGTGCCTATTTAAATCAGGGGCTTGGGACTGAAGCTTTCTTT. Its protein product is CAYLNQGLGTEAFF.

DNA for the CDR3: TGTGCCAGCAGCTTAGGAGGGACAGGGCACCAAGAGACCCAGTACTTC. Residues: CASSLGGTGHQETQYF. The gene calls are TRBV7-2 and TRBJ2-5; 9 positions match TRBD1. There are 16 residues in the CDR3. V dropped 1 base and J dropped 0; count of bases not matched to a gene: 3. CDR1 is SGHTA and CDR2 is FQGNSA in the germline V gene.

The count of this clone is one. The J gene is TRBJ2-5, the V gene TRBV11-2, with D uncertain. Germline V CDR1 and CDR2: SGHAT, FQNNGV. This CDR3 has 13 amino acids. V lost 4 bases and J lost 2, with 8 bases in between. The CDR3 DNA follows: TGTGCCAGCAGCTACGGGTCACAAGAGACCCAGTACTTC. Encoded protein: CASSYGSQETQYF.

The chain joins TRBV4-2 to TRBJ1-2; 9 bases map to TRBD1. J lost 6 bases, V lost 3 bases, and 5 bases had no gene match. Looked up from germline, CDR1 is LGHNA and CDR2 is YNFKEQ. CDR3 length: 14 residues. This chain's CDR3 is CASSHPGQGNGYTF. The CDR3, as DNA: TGTGCCAGCAGCCACCCCGGACAGGGGAATGGCTACACCTTC.

The V and J genes are TRBV10-3 and TRBJ2-1; D is undetermined. Between the trimmed V and J ends, which lost 2 bases and 7 bases, there was a span of 15 bases. This CDR3 spans 15 amino acids. The V gene's germline CDR1 is ENHRY and CDR2 SYGVKD. CDR3 DNA: TGTGCCATCAGTGAGGGCGGCAGCCCTGGGAATGAGCAGTTCTTC. Residues: CAISEGGSPGNEQFF.

The V call is TRBV6-5, the J call TRBJ2-7, with TRBD2 as a possible D gene (5 bases). CDR3 length: 12 residues. V was pared by 6 bases and J by 6 bases, with 12 bases between. CDR1 MNHEY and CDR2 SVGAGI come from the germline V gene. The CDR3 region is CASSRSTSEQYF. CDR3 nucleotide sequence: TGTGCCAGCAGCCGATCTACTAGCGAGCAGTACTTC.

This chain connects TRBV27 to TRBJ1-1; 7 nucleotides line up with TRBD1. This CDR3 region has 16 residues. The germline CDR1 and CDR2 sequences are MNHEY and SMNVEV (reference sequence). With V trimmed by 6 bases and J by 2 bases, 12 bases remained unmatched. CDR3 DNA sequence: TGTGCCAGCAGCCCCAGCGCGGGACAGACCAACACTGAAGCTTTCTTT. It encodes CASSPSAGQTNTEAFF.

This chain uses TRBV11-3 with TRBJ1-6, with a tentative D call TRBD1 (5 bases). Trimming took 1 base from V and 5 from J, leaving 12 bases between them. Germline loops: CDR1 SGHNT, CDR2 YENEEA. The CDR3 is 16 residues long. CDR3 nucleotides: TGTGCCAGCAGCTTAGTGGGGGGGACGGATAATTCACCCCTCCACTTT. Encoded protein: CASSLVGGTDNSPLHF.

The chain employs TRBV29-1 and TRBJ1-1; possible D gene TRBD1, 6 bases. V lost 4 bases and J lost 0, with 9 bases in between. CDR3 length: 13 residues. Germline CDR1 and CDR2: SQVTM and ANQGSEA. CDR3 amino acids: CSVGDTMNTEAFF. In DNA form, the CDR3 reads TGCAGCGTTGGGGACACGATGAACACTGAAGCTTTCTTT.